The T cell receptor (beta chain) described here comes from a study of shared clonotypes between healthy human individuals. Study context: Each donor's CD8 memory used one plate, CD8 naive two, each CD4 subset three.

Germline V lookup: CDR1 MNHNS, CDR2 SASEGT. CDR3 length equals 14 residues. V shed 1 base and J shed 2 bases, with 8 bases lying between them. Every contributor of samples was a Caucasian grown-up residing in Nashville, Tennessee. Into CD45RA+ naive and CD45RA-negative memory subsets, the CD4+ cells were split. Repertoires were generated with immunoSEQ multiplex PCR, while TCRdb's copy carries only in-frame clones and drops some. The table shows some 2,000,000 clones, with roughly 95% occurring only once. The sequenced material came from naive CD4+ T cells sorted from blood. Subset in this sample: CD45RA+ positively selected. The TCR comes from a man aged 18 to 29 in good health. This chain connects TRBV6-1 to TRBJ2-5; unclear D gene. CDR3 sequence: CASSEDSFQETQYF. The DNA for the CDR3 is TGTGCCAGCAGTGAAGACAGTTTTCAAGAGACCCAGTACTTC.